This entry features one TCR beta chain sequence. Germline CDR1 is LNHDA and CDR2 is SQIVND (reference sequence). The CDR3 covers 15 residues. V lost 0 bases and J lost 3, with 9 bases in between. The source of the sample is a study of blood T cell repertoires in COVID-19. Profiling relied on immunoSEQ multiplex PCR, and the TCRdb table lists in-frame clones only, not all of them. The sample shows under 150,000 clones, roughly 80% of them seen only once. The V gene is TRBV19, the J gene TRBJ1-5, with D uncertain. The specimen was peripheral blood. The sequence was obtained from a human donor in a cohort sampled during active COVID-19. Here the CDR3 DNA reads TGTGCCAGTAGTATAGACAGGTTTCACAATCAGCCCCAGCATTTT. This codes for CASSIDRFHNQPQHF. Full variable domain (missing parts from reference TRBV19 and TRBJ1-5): DGGITQSPKYLFRKEGQNVTLSCEQNLNHDAMYWYRQDPGQGLRLIYYSQIVNDFQKGDIAEGYSVSREKKESFPLTVTSAQKNPTAFYLCASSIDRFHNQPQHFGDGTRLSIL.